The 14 T cell receptor beta chains in this list originate from one sample, sequenced in a study of cytomegalovirus exposure and HLA in healthy donors. This PCR relied on a set of 60 Vbeta primers and 13 Jbeta primers. TCRdb's copy holds only in-frame clones and misses some; the assay was immunoSEQ multiplex PCR. Of about 150,000 clones in the sample, around 78% were seen once. Sequencing was carried out using PBMCs. The receptors derive from a woman under 30 in good health and CMV-seronegative.

This clone was observed a single time. The chain employs TRBV7-9 and TRBJ2-7, with 8 bases identical to TRBD1. The J segment lost 3 bases and the V segment lost 5 bases, leaving 6 bases of the junction unmatched. Per the germline V gene, CDR1 is SEHNR and CDR2 is FQNEAQ (reference sequence). CDR3 size: 14 residues. DNA for the CDR3: TGTGCCAGCAGCCCAGGACAGGGCAACTACGAGCAGTACGTC. Translation: CASSPGQGNYEQYV.

The chain recombines TRBV25-1 with TRBJ1-5; D may be TRBD1 (5 bases). Deletions cut 6 bases from V and 2 bases from J, with 14 bases between. The CDR3 loop spans 15 amino acids. Germline V lookup: CDR1 MGHDK, CDR2 SYGVNS. CDR3 sequence reads: CASSPRGYGNQPQHF. CDR3 nucleotide sequence: TGTGCCAGCAGCCCGCGGGGGTATGGCAATCAGCCCCAGCATTTT.

The chain recombines TRBV19 with TRBJ1-1; 9 positions agree with TRBD1. The CDR3 has 13 amino acids. The junction had 6 bases not matched to a gene; V was cut back by 5 bases and J by 8 bases. The germline CDR1 and CDR2 sequences are LNHDA and SQIVND (reference sequence). CDR3 coding DNA: TGTGCCAGTAGTGGTGACAGGGGGTTCGAAGCTTTCTTT. Protein: CASSGDRGFEAFF.

The genes are TRBV11-3 and TRBJ2-3; 12 bases line up with TRBD2. CDR1 and CDR2 from the germline V gene are SGHNT and YENEEA. V dropped 5 bases and J dropped 1; count of bases not matched to a gene: 10. The CDR3 has 18 amino acids. Here the CDR3 DNA reads TGTGCCAGCAGCCACTACCCTAGCGGGAGGGCCGGCACAGATACGCAGTATTTT. Its translation is CASSHYPSGRAGTDTQYF.

V is TRBV29-1 and J is TRBJ2-3, with D tentatively TRBD1 (5 bases). The CDR3 is 16 residues long. Germline CDR1 SQVTM, CDR2 ANQGSEA. The ends were cut back, 7 bases at V and 2 bases at J, with 22 bases in the middle. The CDR3 DNA reads as TGCAGCGCTAAAGGGGCGTTTTTAATTGACACAGATACGCAGTATTTT. It is translated as CSAKGAFLIDTDTQYF.

The chain combines TRBV7-6 with TRBJ2-1; TRBD1 agrees at 7 bases. Germline V gene lookup returns CDR1 SGHVS and CDR2 FNYEAQ. Germline trimming cut 4 bases from V and 7 bases from J; bases unmatched to any gene: 10. The CDR3 runs 15 residues. The CDR3 nucleotides are TGTGCCAGCAGCTCACTTCCCGGGACAGCGAATGAGCAGTTCTTC. Its translation is CASSSLPGTANEQFF.

The rearrangement joins TRBV14 to TRBJ2-7; D gene uncertain. The ends were cut back, 0 bases at V and 3 bases at J, with 9 bases in the middle. CDR1 is SGHDN and CDR2 is FVKESK in the germline V gene. The CDR3 runs to 14 residues. In nucleotides, the CDR3 is TGTGCCAGCAGCCAAGAAGGCCTAGTCTACGAGCAGTACTTC. Protein sequence: CASSQEGLVYEQYF.

J is TRBJ2-3 and V is TRBV10-3; no clear D gene. Trimming took off 2 bases at V and 1 base at J, with 7 bases between the two ends. The CDR3 is made up of 14 amino acids. Per germline, CDR1 ENHRY and CDR2 SYGVKD. CDR3 DNA: TGTGCCATCAGTGAGGGCGGTCGCACAGATACGCAGTATTTT. It encodes CAISEGGRTDTQYF.

The rearrangement uses TRBV5-1 and TRBJ2-1; 10 bases line up with TRBD2. Germline CDR1 and CDR2: SGHRS and YFSETQ. V was pared by 5 bases and J by 3 bases, with 5 bases of the junction left unmatched. CDR3 size: 15 residues. For the CDR3, the DNA is TGCGCCAGCAGTTCGCTAGCGGGAGTCTACAATGAGCAGTTCTTC. Residues: CASSSLAGVYNEQFF.

This clone was seen just once. This chain joins TRBV7-2 and TRBJ1-3, with D tentatively TRBD1 (5 bases). The germline V and J ends were trimmed by 6 bases and 4 bases, with 13 bases remaining between them. The CDR3 runs to 14 residues. Germline V gives CDR1 SGHTA, CDR2 FQGNSA. The CDR3 sequence: CASRSGNGGNTIYF. As DNA, the CDR3 is TGTGCCAGCAGGTCAGGGAATGGCGGAAACACCATATATTTT.

This clone was observed a handful of times. The chain joins TRBV29-1 to TRBJ2-3; 16 positions match TRBD2. The CDR3 runs 14 residues. CDR1 is SQVTM and CDR2 is ANQGSEA in the germline V gene. The V segment lost 5 bases and the J segment 12 bases; nucleotides outside the gene matches: 8. The CDR3 loop reads CSVHPGLAGGRQYF. CDR3 nucleotides: TGCAGCGTTCATCCGGGACTAGCGGGAGGGCGACAGTATTTT.

V and J are TRBV27 and TRBJ1-2, with TRBD1 identical over 10 bases. Per germline, CDR1 MNHEY and CDR2 SMNVEV (reference sequence). The V segment lost 6 bases and the J segment 4 bases; nucleotides outside the gene matches: 11. The CDR3 has 16 amino acids. The CDR3 DNA is TGTGCCAGCAGACGAGGCGGGACAGGGGAGCTCTATGGCTACACCTTC. Its protein product is CASRRGGTGELYGYTF.

This clone was recorded a few times. The chain employs TRBV14 and TRBJ1-2; D is unclear. Trimming took 0 bases from V and 6 from J, leaving 5 bases between them. CDR3 length: 12 residues. Germline CDR1 is SGHDN and CDR2 is FVKESK. The CDR3 nucleotides are TGTGCCAGCAGCCAAGATTTCGATGGCTACACCTTC. It is translated as CASSQDFDGYTF.

The rearrangement links TRBV6-1 to TRBJ2-2; weak D call: TRBD1 (6 bases). Germline V gene lookup returns CDR1 MNHNS and CDR2 SASEGT. V lost 7 bases, J lost 1 base, and 13 bases lay in between. The CDR3 is made up of 15 amino acids. CDR3 DNA sequence: TGTGCCAGCAACCCTCCGACAGGGAACACCGGGGAGCTGTTTTTT. Translated: CASNPPTGNTGELFF.